This T cell receptor beta chain was captured by sequencing in a study of CD8 T cells in Susac syndrome. Germline V gives CDR1 SEHNR, CDR2 FQNEAQ (reference sequence). Trimming shortened V by 2 bases and J by 4 bases, and 14 bases separated the two germline ends. The CDR3 runs 15 residues. The authors reverse transcribed roughly 0.5 to 1 ug RNA with random hexamers. TCRdb analysed the immunoSEQ multiplex PCR reads with MiXCR anew, one entry per CDR3 protein. The table records approximately 210,000 distinct CDR3 sequences, 94% of them present only once. The TCR comes from a human donor with Susac syndrome. The chain carries TRBV7-9 and TRBJ1-2, with D hard to call. The specimen was CD4+ T cells from PBMCs. The CDR3 reads CASSLLDSYFYGYTF. The CDR3 DNA sequence: TGTGCCAGCAGCTTATTGGACTCCTACTTCTATGGCTACACCTTC.